The present T cell receptor (beta chain) was sequenced within a study of blood T cell repertoires in COVID-19. Study-level information: COVID-19 samples, acute and convalescent, were from the United States, Italy and Spain.

Germline lookup yields CDR1 SGHNT and CDR2 YYREEE (reference sequence). The CDR3 is 15 residues long. Trimming took off 3 bases at V and 6 bases at J, with 17 bases between the two ends. Original processing methods: The assay estimated nucleated cells by amplifying reference gene primers. This table comes from immunoSEQ multiplex PCR, and its TCRdb copy is limited to in-frame clones, with some not included. D and trimming were read from the DNA, whereas the V and J calls and clone size are those reported in that table. Counted here are 61,000 or so clones, 88% occurring once; the ten biggest clones make up 20% to 25%.

This chain connects TRBV5-4 to TRBJ2-3, with D possibly TRBD2 on 5 matching bases. The specimen sequenced was peripheral blood. The sequence was collected from a woman aged 45-60 years with active or convalescent COVID-19. CDR3 nucleotide sequence: TGTGCCAGCAGCTGGAAAGGGCCCACGGGGGATACGCAGTATTTT. Translating it yields CASSWKGPTGDTQYF.